One sample yielded the 14 T cell receptor beta chains listed below, sequenced in a study of T cell repertoires in cytomegalovirus infection. TCRdb used MiXCR to reprocess the reads, holding one entry per CDR3 protein. The sample lists about 360,000 distinct CDR3 sequences, 18% occurring once. The sample was PBMCs. The source of these receptors is a human donor in good health (CMV status not recorded). Some clones in this sample may be carry-over from other donors' samples.

The chain is built from TRBV18 and TRBJ2-3; D might be TRBD1 (6 bases). Trimming took off 2 bases at V and 5 bases at J, with 14 bases between the two ends. Germline V CDR1 and CDR2: KGHSH, LQKENI. The length of the CDR3 is 15 residues. This CDR3 reads CASSPWIRGEDTQYF. CDR3 nucleotides: TGTGCCAGCTCACCATGGATCAGGGGTGAAGATACGCAGTATTTT.

This clonotype was seen repeatedly, ten times or more. V usage is TRBV11-2 and J usage is TRBJ1-2; the match to TRBD1 covers 8 bases. After removal of 5 bases from V and 0 bases from J, the junction contained 5 bases not matched to a gene. The CDR3 sequence is 15 residues long. Germline assignment: CDR1 SGHAT and CDR2 FQNNGV. CDR3 residues: CASSPDRGTNYGYTF. For the CDR3, the DNA is TGTGCCAGCAGCCCCGACAGGGGCACTAACTATGGCTACACCTTC. Based on the CDR3 plus reference TRBV11-2 and TRBJ1-2, the full variable domain is EAGVAQSPRYKIIEKRQSVAFWCNPISGHATLYWYQQILGQGPKLLIQFQNNGVVDDSQLPKDRFSAERLKGVDSTLKIQPAKLEDSAVYLCASSPDRGTNYGYTFGSGTRLTVV.

This clonotype was picked up many times. V and J are TRBV7-9 and TRBJ1-1; unclear D gene. Germline V gene lookup returns CDR1 SEHNR and CDR2 FQNEAQ (reference sequence). V lost 8 bases, J lost 6 bases, and 13 bases lay in between. The CDR3 totals 12 residues. The CDR3 coding sequence is TGTGCCAGCCGCGATCGGCCGCCTGAAGCTTTCTTT. The encoded protein is CASRDRPPEAFF.

There are many counts of this clonotype. The chain joins TRBV5-8 to TRBJ2-5, with D hard to call. Germline V lookup: CDR1 SGHTS, CDR2 YDEGEE. The CDR3 runs to 15 residues. Trimming left V 4 bases short and J 2 bases short, with 15 bases between. The CDR3 here is CASSQEGGLQETQYF. The CDR3 DNA is TGTGCCAGCAGCCAAGAAGGTGGGCTGCAAGAGACCCAGTACTTC.

This clonotype has ten or more counts. The rearrangement uses TRBV7-6 and TRBJ2-7, with TRBD1 matching 9 bases. Germline CDR1 and CDR2: SGHVS and FNYEAQ. V lost 5 bases, J lost 4 bases, and 12 bases stayed unmatched. This CDR3 has 16 amino acids. The CDR3 reads CASSTTGGLGGYEQYF. CDR3 nucleotide sequence: TGTGCCAGCAGCACAACAGGGGGCTTAGGAGGGTACGAGCAGTACTTC.

There are many counts of this clonotype. V gene TRBV7-2 combines with J gene TRBJ1-5, with a weak D call TRBD1 (6 bases). This CDR3 contains 17 residues. The V gene's germline CDR1 is SGHTA and CDR2 FQGNSA. The V gene lost 5 bases and the J gene lost 0 bases, with 17 bases spanning the gap. The CDR3 DNA sequence: TGTGCCAGCAGCCCCGGGACAAGATCGCATAGCAATCAGCCCCAGCATTTT. This gives the protein CASSPGTRSHSNQPQHF.

This clonotype has just a few counts. The genes are TRBV12-3 or TRBV12-4 and TRBJ2-5; D call uncertain. With 2 bases removed from V and 4 bases from J, the gap between germline ends came to 8 bases. The CDR3 is 13 residues long. The CDR3 region has the DNA TGTGCCAGCAGTTTAATAAATGGAGAGACCCAGTACTTC. Translation gives CASSLINGETQYF.

V gene TRBV14 combines with J gene TRBJ2-2; possible D gene TRBD2, 5 bases. The germline V gene encodes CDR1 SGHDN and CDR2 FVKESK. The ends were cut back, 6 bases at V and 4 bases at J, with 12 bases in the middle. There are 14 residues in the CDR3. The CDR3 bases are TGTGCCAGCAGAAGTAGCGCGGTCACCGGGGAGCTGTTTTTT. It encodes CASRSSAVTGELFF.

Many counts were recorded for this clonotype. This chain joins TRBV7-2 and TRBJ1-4; TRBD1 might be the D (5 bases). The CDR3 runs to 14 residues. The V gene's germline CDR1 is SGHTA and CDR2 FQGNSA. V was trimmed by 4 bases and J by 5 bases, leaving 11 bases between them. CDR3 DNA: TGTGCCAGCAGCTCAGGGAGGGGAAATGAAAAACTGTTTTTT. Residues: CASSSGRGNEKLFF. Full variable domain (remainder filled in from reference TRBV7-2 and TRBJ1-4): GAGVSQSPSNKVTEKGKDVELRCDPISGHTALYWYRQSLGQGLEFLIYFQGNSAPDKSGLPSDRFSAERTGGSVSTLTIQRTQQEDSAVYLCASSSGRGNEKLFFGSGTQLSVL.

The chain has TRBV20-1 and TRBJ2-7; TRBD2 aligns across 7 bases. In germline, CDR1 is DFQATT, CDR2 SNEGSKA (reference sequence). V was clipped by 0 bases and J by 2 bases; unmatched bases: 1. This CDR3 comprises 13 residues. The chain's CDR3 is CSAREGGAYEQYF. The CDR3 bases are TGCAGTGCTAGAGAGGGGGGGGCCTACGAGCAGTACTTC.

In its sample, this clonotype was seen a few times. The V gene is TRBV12-3 or TRBV12-4, the J gene TRBJ2-1; 8 positions agree with TRBD2. V shed 5 bases, J shed 13 bases, and the junction held 13 bases outside the gene matches. The CDR3 sequence is 14 residues long. This CDR3 reads CASSPASSGSVQFF. CDR3 bases: TGTGCCAGCAGTCCGGCGTCTAGCGGGTCAGTACAGTTCTTC.

This clonotype was detected a few times. The rearrangement uses TRBV19 and TRBJ2-1; 8 nucleotides match TRBD2. V trimming: 4 bases; J trimming: 1 base; junction bases outside the gene matches: 9. In germline, CDR1 is LNHDA, CDR2 SQIVND (reference sequence). The CDR3 runs to 17 residues. CDR3 nucleotide sequence: TGTGCCAGTAGTAAGCTCCAGGCTAGCGGGTCCTACAATGAGCAGTTCTTC. This codes for CASSKLQASGSYNEQFF.

This sequence joins TRBV20-1 and TRBJ1-3; no clear D. This CDR3 is built from 13 residues. Looked up from germline, CDR1 is DFQATT and CDR2 is SNEGSKA (reference sequence). V was pared by 2 bases and J by 10 bases, with 15 bases between. This CDR3 reads CSARTSSKKTIYF. In DNA, the CDR3 is TGCAGTGCTAGAACAAGTAGTAAGAAGACCATATATTTT.

Only a few counts were recorded for this clonotype. CDR3 amino acids: CAIRERQLSYNEQFF. The CDR3 DNA sequence: TGTGCCATCAGGGAGCGGCAGCTCTCCTACAATGAGCAGTTCTTC. This chain links TRBV10-3 with TRBJ2-1; D may be TRBD2 (5 bases). The CDR3 contains 15 residues. Trimming left V 6 bases short and J 0 bases short, with 12 bases between. Germline V gene data show CDR1 as ENHRY and CDR2 as SYGVKD.